Each of the 20 T cell receptor beta chains below was sequenced from the same sample in a study of blood T cell repertoires in COVID-19. The data were produced by immunoSEQ multiplex PCR, yet TCRdb's version contains in-frame clones alone and is incomplete. The sample includes some 89,000 clones, around 80% of them seen just once. The source material was peripheral blood. The receptors were sampled from a woman of 80 years or more with acute or convalescent COVID-19.

The chain combines TRBV3-1 (or the pseudogene TRBV3-2) with TRBJ2-1; 8 bases map to TRBD2. Germline loops: CDR1 LGHDT, CDR2 YNNKEL (reference sequence). V was pared by 5 bases and J by 1 base, with 7 bases of the junction left unmatched. The length of the CDR3 is 16 residues. The CDR3 loop reads CASSARQRGSYNEQFF. The CDR3 nucleotides read TGTGCCAGCAGCGCCCGTCAGCGGGGGTCCTACAATGAGCAGTTCTTC.

The V gene is TRBV18, the J gene TRBJ1-1; tentatively, D is TRBD1 (5 bases). Germline lookup yields CDR1 KGHSH and CDR2 LQKENI. CDR3 length: 15 residues. V gave up 2 bases and J gave up 1 base, with 11 bases separating them. The CDR3 DNA follows: TGTGCCAGCTCACCAGGTGTACAGGAGAACACTGAAGCTTTCTTT. Its protein product is CASSPGVQENTEAFF.

This clone has more than one count but fewer than ten. This chain uses TRBV29-1 with TRBJ2-1, with 7 bases matching TRBD1. Per germline, CDR1 SQVTM and CDR2 ANQGSEA. This CDR3 has 13 amino acids. J lost 10 bases, V lost 4 bases, and 10 bases had no gene match. The CDR3 loop reads CSVGTGNSEEQFF. The CDR3 coding sequence is TGCAGCGTTGGGACAGGAAATTCGGAAGAGCAGTTCTTC.

On this clone itself: The identical CDR3 is also encoded by other nucleotide sequences in the sample. The chain employs TRBV2 and TRBJ1-2, with 7 positions matching TRBD1. CDR1 is SNHLY and CDR2 is FYNNEI in the germline V gene. J gave up 4 bases and V 4 bases, and 3 bases lay outside the gene matches. CDR3 length equals 13 residues. The DNA for the CDR3 is TGTGCCAGCAGTGGGGGACAGTCCTATGGCTACACCTTC. Protein: CASSGGQSYGYTF.

The CDR3 DNA is TGTGCCAGCGGGCCAAACGGGGTCCACTCTGGAAACACCATATATTTT. It specifies CASGPNGVHSGNTIYF. The genes are TRBV3-1 (or the pseudogene TRBV3-2) and TRBJ1-3; no definite D call. V lost 8 bases to trimming and J lost 0 bases, with 17 bases between them. This CDR3 has 16 amino acids. Germline V lookup: CDR1 LGHDT, CDR2 YNNKEL (reference sequence).

The chain uses TRBV18 and TRBJ2-3; perhaps TRBD1 as D (6 bases). Germline loops: CDR1 KGHSH, CDR2 LQKENI. V gave up 4 bases and J gave up 2 bases, with 19 bases separating them. There are 17 residues in the CDR3. CDR3 coding DNA: TGTGCCAGCTCACGTAACAGGGTTCCGGCCCTCACAGATACGCAGTATTTT. Its protein product is CASSRNRVPALTDTQYF.

The genes are TRBV5-1 and TRBJ1-2; perhaps TRBD1 as D (5 bases). Trimming shortened V by 4 bases and J by 4 bases, and 17 bases separated the two germline ends. CDR3 length equals 15 residues. The germline V gene has CDR1 SGHRS and CDR2 YFSETQ. In DNA form, the CDR3 reads TGCGCCAGCAGCCCAGACAGAGGAGTTGGCTATGGCTACACCTTC. Its translation: CASSPDRGVGYGYTF.

The rearrangement joins TRBV28 to TRBJ1-1, with 9 bases lining up with TRBD1. Germline trimming cut 2 bases from V and 5 bases from J; bases unmatched to any gene: 9. The CDR3 covers 16 residues. Germline V lookup: CDR1 MDHEN, CDR2 SYDVKM. The CDR3 loop is CASSLPRTGAKTEAFF. In nucleotides, the CDR3 is TGTGCCAGCAGTTTACCCAGGACAGGGGCAAAGACTGAAGCTTTCTTT.

This rearrangement joins TRBV5-1 to TRBJ1-3; a possible D gene is TRBD1 (6 bases). The V end lost 0 bases, the J end lost 7 bases, and 11 bases lay between the germline ends. The germline V gene encodes CDR1 SGHRS and CDR2 YFSETQ. The CDR3 spans 14 residues. The DNA of the CDR3 is TGCGCCAGCAGCTTGGCAGGGGTCGGCAACACCATATATTTT. Its protein product is CASSLAGVGNTIYF.

The chain is built from TRBV5-8 and TRBJ1-5; D unclear. The V end was cut by 2 bases, the J end by 4 bases, with 13 bases between. CDR1 is SGHTS, CDR2 YDEGEE, per germline. The CDR3 has 15 residues. The chain's CDR3 is CASSLALSPNQPQHF. Here the CDR3 DNA reads TGTGCCAGCAGCTTAGCTCTTTCCCCGAATCAGCCCCAGCATTTT.

The genes are TRBV15 and TRBJ1-2; D is perhaps TRBD1 (6 bases). Looked up from germline, CDR1 is LNHNV and CDR2 is YYDKDF (reference sequence). Trimming stripped 3 bases from V and 8 bases from J, with 16 bases between. The CDR3 is 14 residues long. CDR3 DNA sequence: TGTGCCACCAGCAGCACGGGGGGGCCCTGGGGCTACACCTTC. Protein sequence: CATSSTGGPWGYTF.

CDR3 in amino acids: CASSPRGRDNTDTQYF. CDR3 bases: TGTGCCAGCAGCCCCCGAGGGAGGGACAACACAGATACGCAGTATTTT. The rearrangement uses TRBV3-1 (or the pseudogene TRBV3-2) and TRBJ2-3, with D perhaps matching TRBD2 (7 bases). CDR1 is LGHDT, CDR2 YNNKEL, per germline (reference sequence). There are 16 residues in the CDR3. Trimming took off 4 bases at V and 2 bases at J, with 16 bases between the two ends.

The J gene is TRBJ1-5, the V gene TRBV28; D is possibly TRBD1 (5 bases). The CDR3 has 12 residues. The germline gives CDR1 MDHEN, CDR2 SYDVKM. Trimming removed 8 bases at V and 4 bases at J, with 9 bases between. CDR3 in amino acids: CASAQGNQPQHF. CDR3 DNA: TGTGCCAGCGCGCAGGGAAATCAGCCCCAGCATTTT.

This chain connects TRBV4-1 to TRBJ2-2; TRBD1 matches 8 bases. Trimming removed 3 bases from V and 2 bases from J; junction bases left unmatched: 2. CDR3 length equals 15 residues. Per the germline V gene, CDR1 is MGHRA and CDR2 is YSYEKL. The CDR3 DNA is TGCGCCAGCAGCCAGGGACAGGAAAACACCGGGGAGCTGTTTTTT. Protein product: CASSQGQENTGELFF.

The CDR3 loop is CASSPRQGSYNEQFF. The CDR3 coding sequence is TGTGCCAGCAGCCCCCGACAGGGTTCCTACAATGAGCAGTTCTTC. The chain has TRBV11-3 and TRBJ2-1; 7 bases fit TRBD1. Trimming removed 5 bases from V and 1 base from J; junction bases left unmatched: 5. The CDR3 is made up of 15 amino acids. CDR1 SGHNT and CDR2 YENEEA come from the germline V gene.

The genes are TRBV15 and TRBJ2-7, with 12 bases fitting TRBD2. Germline V gene lookup returns CDR1 LNHNV and CDR2 YYDKDF (reference sequence). The CDR3 length is 15 residues. Trimming cost V 2 bases and J 5 bases; bases outside gene matches: 4. CDR3 sequence reads: CATSRLAGGRDEQYF. The CDR3 nucleotides read TGTGCCACCAGCAGACTAGCGGGAGGGCGGGACGAGCAGTACTTC.

This chain's CDR3 is CASSPGLAGGTDTQYF. CDR3 DNA sequence: TGTGCCAGCAGCCCCGGACTAGCGGGAGGCACAGATACGCAGTATTTT. This chain links TRBV3-1 (or the pseudogene TRBV3-2) with TRBJ2-3; TRBD2 matches at 13 bases. With V trimmed by 4 bases and J by 1 base, 2 bases remained unmatched. Germline V CDR1 and CDR2: LGHDT, YNNKEL (reference sequence). CDR3 length equals 16 residues.

The genes are TRBV27 and TRBJ2-3, with D maybe TRBD2 (5 bases). Germline loops: CDR1 MNHEY, CDR2 SMNVEV (reference sequence). This CDR3 is built from 14 residues. V was trimmed by 5 bases and J by 7 bases, leaving 16 bases between them. Written as DNA, the CDR3 is TGTGCCAGCAGTCCACGGACTCAACCGAATACGCAGTATTTT. Its protein product is CASSPRTQPNTQYF.

The chain couples TRBV2 to TRBJ1-1; 9 nucleotides match TRBD1. Germline CDR1 and CDR2: SNHLY and FYNNEI. This CDR3 is 13 amino acids long. Unmatched junction bases numbered 5, after V lost 6 bases and J lost 6 bases. This CDR3 is CASRVQGASEAFF. Here the CDR3 DNA reads TGTGCCAGCAGGGTACAGGGGGCGTCTGAAGCTTTCTTT.

The chain is built from TRBV6-1 and TRBJ1-6; D is ambiguous. Trimming took 2 bases from V and 0 from J, leaving 5 bases between them. The CDR3 is made up of 15 amino acids. The V gene's germline CDR1 is MNHNS and CDR2 SASEGT. CDR3 nucleotide sequence: TGTGCCAGCAGTGAATTGAGCTCCTATAATTCACCCCTCCACTTT. It yields the protein CASSELSSYNSPLHF.